This T cell receptor beta chain was sequenced in a study of T-cell reconstitution after alpha-beta-depleted transplantation in children. A library of TCRbeta sequences, prepared with unique molecular identifiers, was generated. In TCRdb, the PCR reads were re-called with MiXCR into one record per CDR3 protein. The table includes 600,000 or so distinct CDR3 sequences, approximately 22% detected once. CDR1 SEHNR and CDR2 FQNEAQ come from the germline V gene (reference sequence). This CDR3 has 13 amino acids. Trimming took 3 bases from V and 6 from J, leaving 9 bases between them. The sequenced sample was PBMCs, mostly from graft donor cells, obtained 360 days after TCRalphabeta/CD19-depleted stem cell transplant. The chain carries TRBV7-9 and TRBJ2-1; D not resolved. The sequence was obtained from a boy less than two years old who had a stem cell transplant for acute myeloid leukemia, so the T cells may come from the graft donor. The DNA of the CDR3 is TGTGCCAGCAGCTTCTGGGGTGGCAATGAGCAGTTCTTC. Translation: CASSFWGGNEQFF.